Here is one T cell receptor beta chain with its context. Its target is unknown. This record belongs to a study of CD8+CD57+ T cells in acquired aplastic anemia. Study as a whole: On average, sorted CD4+ and CD8+ cells gave 2.5 to 4 ug of DNA.

The TCR beta profiling, which covered VDJ combination and CDR3 sequence, was carried out using genomic DNA as the template. TCRdb reprocessed the reads with MiXCR, giving one entry per CDR3 protein. In the table there are 62,000 or so distinct CDR3 sequences, roughly half of which are singletons. CDR3 length equals 16 residues. Germline lookup yields CDR1 WSHSY and CDR2 SAAADI. Trimming took 3 bases from V and 4 from J; bases not matched to a gene: 8. Study results and caveats: Levels of CD8+ Simpson's diversity were not significantly distinct in patients versus controls. Both patients and controls carried the same twenty-nine CD8+ CDR3 sequences.

Input material: sorted CD4+, CD8+, or CD8+CD57+ T cells (not recorded which) from PBMCs. The sequence was obtained from a human donor in good health, serving as a control. The rearrangement joins TRBV10-2 to TRBJ1-5; 8 bases align to TRBD1. The CDR3 protein is CASSEKQGVQNQPQHF. The CDR3 DNA reads as TGCGCCAGCAGTGAAAAACAGGGGGTTCAAAATCAGCCCCAGCATTTT.